This TCR beta chain originates from a study of T cell changes during pregnancy in multiple sclerosis. Produced via immunoSEQ multiplex PCR; TCRdb's table is partial and in-frame only. This sample carries around 100,000 clones, just over 90% of them seen once, and the ten largest clones take about 3.5%. V gave up 4 bases and J gave up 4 bases, with 14 bases separating them. Germline V lookup: CDR1 SNHLY, CDR2 FYNNEI. The CDR3 contains 15 residues. Specimen: peripheral blood, collected after pregnancy. The TCR was taken from a female donor with multiple sclerosis, enrolled in a pregnancy study. The chain links TRBV2 to TRBJ1-5, with D perhaps TRBD1 (5 bases). The CDR3 DNA is TGTGCCAGCAGTGGCGGGGCGGGGGAGAATCAGCCCCAGCATTTT. It codes for CASSGGAGENQPQHF. Full variable domain (missing parts from reference TRBV2 and TRBJ1-5): EPEVTQTPSHQVTQMGQEVILRCVPISNHLYFYWYRQILGQKVEFLVSFYNNEISEKSEIFDDQFSVERPDGSNFTLKIRSTKLEDSAMYFCASSGGAGENQPQHFGDGTRLSIL.